The present T cell receptor (beta chain) was sequenced within a study of blood T cell repertoires in COVID-19. Whole-study context: Material from acute and convalescent COVID-19 was sourced from the United States, Italy and Spain.

Only one count was recorded for this clone. This CDR3 has 14 residues. Germline CDR1 MNHEY, CDR2 SVGAGI. V was cut by 3 bases and J by 4 bases, with 9 bases left in between. Per the original data handling: Amplification of reference gene primers was used by the study to estimate nucleated cell counts. Generated by immunoSEQ multiplex PCR, the TCRdb table keeps only in-frame clones and is missing some. The V and J calls and the clone size are those of that table, but D and trimming were determined from the DNA. The sample yields about 260,000 clones, around 86% seen once. The sample was peripheral blood. This TCR was sampled from a woman in her thirties or forties who had recovered from COVID-19. The gene calls are TRBV6-5 and TRBJ1-4; D remains unclear. DNA of the CDR3: TGTGCCAGCAGTTATCACACAATTAATGAAAAACTGTTTTTT. Translated: CASSYHTINEKLFF.